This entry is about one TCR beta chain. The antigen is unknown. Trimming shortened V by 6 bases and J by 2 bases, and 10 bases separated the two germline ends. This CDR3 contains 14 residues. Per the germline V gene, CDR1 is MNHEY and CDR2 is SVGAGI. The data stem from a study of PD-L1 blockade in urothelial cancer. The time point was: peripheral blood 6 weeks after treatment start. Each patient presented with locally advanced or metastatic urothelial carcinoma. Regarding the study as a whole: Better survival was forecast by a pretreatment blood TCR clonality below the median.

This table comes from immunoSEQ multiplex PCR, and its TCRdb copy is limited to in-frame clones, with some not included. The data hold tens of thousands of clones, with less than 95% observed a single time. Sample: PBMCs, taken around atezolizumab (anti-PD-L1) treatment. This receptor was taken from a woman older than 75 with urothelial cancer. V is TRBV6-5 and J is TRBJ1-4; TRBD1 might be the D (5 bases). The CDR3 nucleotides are TGTGCCAGCAGCCCGGGGGGGACTAATGAAAAACTGTTTTTT. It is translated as CASSPGGTNEKLFF.